This record covers a single TCR beta chain. This entry belongs to a study of somatic mutations in cytotoxic T cells in rheumatoid arthritis. CDR1 and CDR2 (germline): MGHRA, YSYEKL. V was trimmed by 1 base and J by 6 bases, leaving 10 bases between them. The CDR3 is made up of 14 amino acids. Profiling relied on immunoSEQ multiplex PCR, and the TCRdb table lists in-frame clones only, not all of them. This table has roughly 35,000 clones, under 90% appearing once. This receptor was obtained from a man aged 40-50 years in good health. Sequencing was carried out using CD8+ T cells sorted from blood. The chain links TRBV4-1 to TRBJ2-1; TRBD1 or TRBD2 may be the D gene (6 bases each). The CDR3 region is CASSQGGGGNEQFF. CDR3 coding DNA: TGCGCCAGCAGCCAAGGAGGGGGAGGCAATGAGCAGTTCTTC.